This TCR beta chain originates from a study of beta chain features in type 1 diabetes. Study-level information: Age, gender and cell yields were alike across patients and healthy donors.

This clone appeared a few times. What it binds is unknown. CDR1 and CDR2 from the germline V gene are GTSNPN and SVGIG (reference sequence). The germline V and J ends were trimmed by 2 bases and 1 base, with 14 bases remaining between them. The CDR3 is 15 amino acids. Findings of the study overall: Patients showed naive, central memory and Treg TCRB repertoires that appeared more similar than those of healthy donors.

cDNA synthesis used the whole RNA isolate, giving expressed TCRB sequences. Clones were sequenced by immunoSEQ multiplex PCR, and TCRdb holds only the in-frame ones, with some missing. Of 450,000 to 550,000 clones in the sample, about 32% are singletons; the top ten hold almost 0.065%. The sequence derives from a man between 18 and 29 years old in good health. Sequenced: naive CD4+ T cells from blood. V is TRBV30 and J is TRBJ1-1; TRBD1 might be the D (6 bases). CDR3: CAWSSNDRRNTEAFF. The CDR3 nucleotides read TGTGCCTGGAGTTCTAACGACAGGAGGAACACTGAAGCTTTCTTT.